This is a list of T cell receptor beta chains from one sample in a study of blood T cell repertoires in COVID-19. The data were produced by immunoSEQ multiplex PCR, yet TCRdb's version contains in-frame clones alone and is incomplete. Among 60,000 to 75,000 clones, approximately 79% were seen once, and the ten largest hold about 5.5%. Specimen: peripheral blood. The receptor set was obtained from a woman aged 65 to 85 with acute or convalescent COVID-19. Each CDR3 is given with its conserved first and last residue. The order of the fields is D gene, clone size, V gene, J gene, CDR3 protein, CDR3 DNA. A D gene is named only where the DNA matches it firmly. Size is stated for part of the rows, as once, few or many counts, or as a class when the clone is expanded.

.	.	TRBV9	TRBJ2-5	CASSVAPGDGETQYF	TGTGCCAGCAGCGTAGCCCCGGGGGACGGAGAGACCCAGTACTTC
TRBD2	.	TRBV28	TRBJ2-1	CASGTSGTQNEQFF	TGTGCCAGCGGGACTAGCGGGACGCAAAATGAGCAGTTCTTC
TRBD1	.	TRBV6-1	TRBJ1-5	CASSGSTGTGGAQPQHF	TGTGCCAGCAGTGGGTCAACCGGGACAGGGGGAGCACAGCCCCAGCATTTT
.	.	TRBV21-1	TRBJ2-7	CASTPGGTPETYEQYF	TGTGCCAGCACCCCGGGCGGGACGCCGGAGACATACGAGCAGTACTTC
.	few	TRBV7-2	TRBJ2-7	CASSYPRRGVFCEQYF	TGTGCCAGCAGCTACCCCCGGAGGGGAGTTTTTTGCGAGCAGTACTTC
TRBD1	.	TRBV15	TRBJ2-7	CATSRDLAGGHEQYF	TGTGCCACCAGCAGAGATTTGGCAGGGGGCCACGAGCAGTACTTC
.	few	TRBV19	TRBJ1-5	CASSGSSNQPQHF	TGTGCCAGTAGTGGGAGTAGCAATCAGCCCCAGCATTTT
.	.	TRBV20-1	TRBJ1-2	CSASPPEANYNGYTF	TGCAGTGCTAGTCCCCCAGAAGCTAACTATAATGGCTACACCTTC
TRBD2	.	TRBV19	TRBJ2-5	CASSVTGTSGAETQYF	TGTGCCAGTAGTGTAACCGGGACTAGCGGAGCAGAGACCCAGTACTTC
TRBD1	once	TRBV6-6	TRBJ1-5	CASSPHRGRDQPQHF	TGTGCCAGCAGTCCACACAGGGGAAGGGATCAGCCCCAGCATTTT